This T cell receptor delta chain was obtained from a study of gamma-delta chains in newborns, infants, children. V dropped 2 bases and J dropped 0; count of bases not matched to a gene: 9. Germline V gene lookup returns CDR1 TVYSNPD and CDR2 GDNSRS (reference sequence). The length of the CDR3 is 15 residues. TCRdb fed the reads into CATT to redo clone calling. The sample lists 4,200 or so delta-chain clones, more than 5% occurring once. The chain employs TRDV3 and TRDJ1; 7 bases are shared with TRDD3. This sequence was found in a child who was a newborn, infant or young child, either healthy, febrile or measles-vaccinated (not recorded which). Sequencing was done on a sample of blood. The CDR3: CAFCSTGAYTDKLIF. For the CDR3, the DNA is TGTGCCTTTTGTTCTACTGGGGCTTACACCGATAAACTCATCTTT.